Below, one TCR beta chain is given with its context. The antigen remains unidentified. This specimen belongs to a study of T cells after yellow fever vaccination. Study-wide findings and caveats: Sorted repertoires could include abundant contaminating clonotypes from bulk cells. There was a small share of clonotypes that showed up in both the CD4 and CD8 compartments. A secondary response was less intense yet reached its peak sooner, at day 5 versus 15.

The study made its TCR cDNA through 5'RACE template switching. That step introduced a universal primer site along with UMIs. TCRdb fed the 5' RACE reads into MiXCR, producing one record per CDR3 protein. Counted here are some 420,000 distinct CDR3 sequences, about 19% occurring once; the ten biggest clones make up roughly a sixth. V shed 7 bases and J shed 7 bases, with 14 bases lying between them. CDR1 and CDR2 (germline): WSHSY, SAAADI. The CDR3 covers 13 residues. This rearrangement joins TRBV10-2 to TRBJ2-1; D is perhaps TRBD1 or TRBD2 (5 bases each). The material sequenced was PBMCs, taken before the yellow fever booster vaccination. The receptor was isolated from a man in his late teens or twenties who received the YFV17D yellow fever vaccine. CDR3 DNA sequence: TGCGCCAGCACAGGTGAGGGACGGAATGAGCAGTTCTTC. Translated, it gives CASTGEGRNEQFF.